Sequencing of this T cell receptor (beta chain) was carried out in a study of T cells in localized non-small cell lung cancer (dated by TCRdb to the early 2020s). With respect to the entire study: The study examined T cell repertoires in 236 patients with early-stage NSCLC and compared tumors with uninvolved tumor-adjacent lungs. The cohort consisted of approximately 240 treatment-naive NSCLC patients whose localized lung tumors had been resected. NSCLC patients had a mean age of approximately 66 years, and around 130 were male and over 85 female.

At diagnosis, tumor, uninvolved tumor-adjacent lung and peripheral blood were collected and then preserved as a mix of FFPE and fresh-frozen material. Blood samples were analyzed as peripheral blood mononuclear cells for TCR repertoire profiling. Results the study describes overall, beyond this receptor: Multi-region tumor sequencing was not performed, so intratumor heterogeneity could not be excluded. Higher T cell density in blood was associated with longer overall survival, whereas higher clonality in adjacent lung was associated with shorter survival. A median of approximately 57 of the top 100 tumor clones were detected in paired uninvolved adjacent lung, and about 29 of these tumor clones were also found among the top 100 clones of the paired uninvolved adjacent lung. Since the design was exploratory, TCR variables were selected using unadjusted p-values with no false-discovery rate correction. Uninvolved tumor-adjacent lung showed the highest T cell clonality, higher than tumor, which suggests more focused antigenic responses in the adjacent lung.

TCR beta CDR3 regions were sequenced from DNA using the immunoSEQ Assay. Per the original workflow: T cell density was computed as TCR beta template counts normalized to usable DNA estimated by amplifying housekeeping genes. Richness was estimated using the preseqR package, with extrapolation to 400,000 templates for PBMC samples and to 120,000 templates for tissue samples. Clonality was defined as one minus Pielou's evenness. Tissue-enriched TCRs were identified through differential abundance testing performed on productive amino-acid clonotypes, with a minimum total count of 5 and an alpha of 0.1. Repertoire overlap between compartments was quantified with the Jaccard Index and Morisita Overlap Index. GLIPH grouped TCR beta CDR3s together with public tetramer-defined viral CDR3s, and a viral motif had to include at least three viral sequences and also show V-gene enrichment. Not all clones reach the TCRdb copy of this immuneACCESS table, which keeps in-frame sequences only. Checked studies attribute under half of the gap to unresolved V genes and leave the rest unexplained. That table furnishes V, J and clone size, whereas the DNA furnished D and trimming. The sample records about 53,000 clones, approximately 88% of which are singletons. The ten largest clonotypes hold approximately 18% of the sample.

Comment on this clone: Its cognate antigen has yet to be identified. No base qualities exist here, and no much larger clone lies one base off it.

This TCR was sampled from a man aged 40 to 75 with stage III lung adenocarcinoma. Specimen: peripheral blood mononuclear cells, collected before any cancer treatment.

The CDR3 is CASKGTGGPQGGYTF. The DNA reads TGTGCCAGTAAAGGGACAGGGGGCCCCCAAGGGGGCTACACCTTC. The receptor chain draws on TRBV19 and TRBJ1-2; the junction holds 12 bases that match TRBD1. Spanning cysteine to phenylalanine, the CDR3 consists of 15 amino acids. Of the read, only the CDR3 DNA is kept; its 45 bases are in frame from base 1. The germline V and J ends show losses of 7 bases and 8 bases respectively, and no gene match explains 11 bases of the junction. CDR1 and CDR2 are read off the germline V gene (reference sequence) as LNHDA and SQIVND.